The entry below describes one T cell receptor beta chain. Here immunoSEQ multiplex PCR was the method, and the copy in TCRdb shows in-frame clones only, minus some. The table lists about 4,400 clones, 72% of them singletons, with 17% in the top ten. A marrow graft followed busulfan-fludarabine conditioning, with cyclophosphamide on days +3 and +4. CDR3 length: 15 amino acids. Germline CDR1 LGHNA, CDR2 YSLEER. The V end was cut by 1 base, the J end by 3 bases, with 12 bases between. The data originate from a study of T cells after posttransplantation cyclophosphamide. The clonotype originates from a male patient between 60 and 69 years old who received an allogeneic stem cell transplant from an unrelated donor, was CMV-positive, and had acute GVHD only. Among the T cells, some may be from the graft donor. Sequencing used PBMCs, obtained 362 days after allogeneic stem cell transplant with posttransplant cyclophosphamide. This chain joins TRBV4-3 and TRBJ1-1; no reliable D call. CDR3 residues: CASSQVVAVYTEAFF. DNA for the CDR3: TGCGCCAGCAGCCAAGTGGTTGCGGTTTACACTGAAGCTTTCTTT.